The next 32 T cell receptor beta chains were all read from a single sample in a study of CD8+ T cells in alopecia areata. In each case, RNA was isolated and then reverse transcribed into cDNA as the sequencing template. Sequenced by immunoSEQ multiplex PCR; TCRdb stores in-frame clones only, minus some. The table has 150,000 to 200,000 clones, approximately 57% seen once. Noted treatment: oral pan-JAK inhibitor, 5-10 mg twice daily. The sample was CD4+ T cells sorted from blood, taken at week 24, from a patient treated with tofacitinib. The receptor set was obtained from a human donor with alopecia areata.

This rearrangement joins TRBV6-5 to TRBJ1-1, with D hard to call. CDR3 length equals 15 residues. Germline CDR1 reads MNHEY; CDR2 reads SVGAGI. The V and J ends lost 2 bases and 1 base respectively, with 11 bases between them. CDR3 nucleotides: TGTGCCAGCAGTTACGACGCAAGGGCGAACACTGAAGCTTTCTTT. Protein sequence: CASSYDARANTEAFF.

V is TRBV29-1 and J is TRBJ2-1; the D gene is possibly TRBD1 (6 bases). V was trimmed by 3 bases and J by 2 bases, leaving 8 bases between them. Germline assignment: CDR1 SQVTM and CDR2 ANQGSEA. CDR3 length equals 13 residues. The CDR3 spells CSVDEGAYNEQFF. The CDR3, as DNA: TGCAGCGTTGATGAGGGGGCCTACAATGAGCAGTTCTTC.

As concerns this clone: Additional DNA sequences in this sample encode the identical CDR3. V gene TRBV6-5 combines with J gene TRBJ2-5; 8 bases are shared with TRBD2. The V segment lost 2 bases and the J segment 1 base; nucleotides outside the gene matches: 6. Germline assignment: CDR1 MNHEY and CDR2 SVGAGI. This CDR3 has 16 amino acids. CDR3 residues: CASSYGLAGSQETQYF. The CDR3 DNA reads TGTGCCAGCAGTTACGGCCTAGCGGGTAGCCAAGAGACCCAGTACTTC.

V is TRBV11-2 and J is TRBJ2-1, with 9 positions matching TRBD1. V was pared by 5 bases and J by 0 bases, with 8 bases of the junction left unmatched. Germline loops: CDR1 SGHAT, CDR2 FQNNGV. CDR3 length: 17 amino acids. CDR3 in amino acids: CASSHYRGLGSYNEQFF. Here the CDR3 DNA reads TGTGCCAGCAGCCATTACAGGGGGCTCGGCTCCTACAATGAGCAGTTCTTC.

Remarks on this clone: Because it lacks the conserved phenylalanine or tryptophan at the end, this CDR3 is likely a read error. The DNA is omitted, as the CDR3 cannot be located on it reliably, and the CDR3 follows TCRdb's listing. The chain carries TRBV21-1 and TRBJ2-7; the DNA was not used to check the table's D call, TRBD1. TRBV21-1 is designated a pseudogene. The CDR3 region is 11 residues in length, termini included. CDR3: CASSPARGFAG.

The chain combines TRBV29-1 with TRBJ1-1; no clear D. Germline CDR1 reads SQVTM; CDR2 reads ANQGSEA. V lost 3 bases and J lost 4, with 18 bases in between. The CDR3 has 15 residues. The CDR3 here is CSVDGRYGRSTEAFF. The CDR3 nucleotides are TGCAGCGTTGATGGTCGATACGGGAGGTCCACTGAAGCTTTCTTT. Complete variable domain (other parts from reference TRBV29-1 and TRBJ1-1): SAVISQKPSRDICQRGTSLTIQCQVDSQVTMMFWYRQQPGQSLTLIATANQGSEATYESGFVIDKFPISRPNLTFSTLTVSNMSPEDSSIYLCSVDGRYGRSTEAFFGQGTRLTVV.

This clone was detected many times. CDR3 protein: CASSSRRDSLQETQYF. The CDR3 DNA reads TGTGCCAGCAGTTCCCGCCGCGACTCCCTCCAAGAGACCCAGTACTTC. V is TRBV27 and J is TRBJ2-5; D is uncertain. Trimming removed 4 bases at V and 1 base at J, with 16 bases between. The CDR3 has 16 residues. Germline V gene lookup returns CDR1 MNHEY and CDR2 SMNVEV (reference sequence).

The chain joins TRBV15 to TRBJ1-2; TRBD1 aligns across 7 bases. This CDR3 spans 13 amino acids. The V and J ends lost 6 bases and 7 bases, in that order; junction bases with no gene match: 8. CDR1 and CDR2 from the germline V gene are LNHNV and YYDKDF (reference sequence). The CDR3 nucleotides are TGTGCCACCAGTAATCGACAGGGAGCTGGCTACACCTTC. Its translation is CATSNRQGAGYTF.

The chain is built from TRBV5-1 and TRBJ1-2; 8 nucleotides line up with TRBD1. CDR3 size: 14 residues. Trimming at V came to 0 bases and at J to 8 bases, leaving 6 bases not matched to a gene. CDR1 and CDR2 from the germline V gene are SGHRS and YFSETQ. The CDR3 nucleotides read TGCGCCAGCAGCTTGGCCGGGACAGGTAGAGGCTACACCTTC. It codes for CASSLAGTGRGYTF.

The rearrangement uses TRBV6-5 and TRBJ1-2; perhaps TRBD1 as D (6 bases). The CDR3 loop spans 14 amino acids. Germline V CDR1 and CDR2: MNHEY, SVGAGI. The V end was cut by 6 bases, the J end by 4 bases, with 15 bases between. The CDR3 DNA reads TGTGCCAGCAGCCAGACGGGGGCGGGCTATGGCTACACCTTC. It translates to CASSQTGAGYGYTF.

This rearrangement joins TRBV6-5 to TRBJ2-3, with 9 bases matching TRBD1. The length of the CDR3 is 16 residues. The trim removed 0 bases at V and 3 bases at J, leaving 4 bases unmatched. CDR1 is MNHEY, CDR2 SVGAGI, per germline. The CDR3 is CASSYSGQGRTDTQYF. As DNA, the CDR3 is TGTGCCAGCAGTTACTCGGGACAGGGAAGGACAGATACGCAGTATTTT.

The V and J genes are TRBV18 and TRBJ1-1; D gene unclear. This CDR3 has 14 amino acids. Trimming cost V 5 bases and J 5 bases, with 15 bases left between them. CDR1 KGHSH and CDR2 LQKENI come from the germline V gene. The CDR3 is CASSADQLGTEAFF. CDR3 DNA sequence: TGTGCCAGCTCAGCCGACCAGCTGGGGACTGAAGCTTTCTTT.

Comment on this clone: One end of the junction is discordant with germline, which a read error may explain. The chain has TRBV2 and TRBJ1-1; D remains unclear. CDR1 and CDR2 from the germline V gene are SNHLY and FYNNEI. The CDR3 is 14 residues long. CDR3 coding DNA: TGTGCCAGCAGTGAAGGACCGAGGAACGCTGAAGCTTTCTTT. Protein sequence: CASSEGPRNAEAFF. The full variable domain, its missing parts supplied by reference TRBV2 and TRBJ1-1, is EPEVTQTPSHQVTQMGQEVILRCVPISNHLYFYWYRQILGQKVEFLVSFYNNEISEKSEIFDDQFSVERPDGSNFTLKIRSTKLEDSAMYFCASSEGPRNAEAFFGQGTRLTVV.

This clone was recorded only once. This chain connects TRBV29-1 to TRBJ1-1; 7 bases match TRBD1. From germline, CDR1 is SQVTM and CDR2 ANQGSEA. The trim removed 8 bases at V and 3 bases at J, leaving 12 bases unmatched. The CDR3 runs to 14 residues. The CDR3 DNA sequence: TGCAGCCCACATCAGGGGGGGTGGGACACTGAAGCTTTCTTT. It is translated as CSPHQGGWDTEAFF.

This clone was counted a few times. V usage is TRBV15 and J usage is TRBJ2-5, with 7 bases fitting TRBD1. The germline CDR1 and CDR2 sequences are LNHNV and YYDKDF (reference sequence). This CDR3 contains 17 residues. With 0 bases clipped from V and 0 bases from J, the junction kept 7 bases outside the gene matches. Here the CDR3 reads CATSRDRFTGDQETQYF. The CDR3 DNA sequence: TGTGCCACCAGCAGAGATCGATTCACAGGGGACCAAGAGACCCAGTACTTC.

This clone was recorded only once. This chain joins TRBV27 and TRBJ1-1, with 8 positions matching TRBD1. Germline V gene lookup returns CDR1 MNHEY and CDR2 SMNVEV (reference sequence). CDR3 length: 15 amino acids. Trimming cost V 3 bases and J 5 bases; bases outside gene matches: 8. The CDR3 DNA reads TGTGCCAGCAGTTTTTCTACAGGGGGTGGGACTGAAGCTTTCTTT. Its translation is CASSFSTGGGTEAFF.

This chain links TRBV30 with TRBJ1-2; D gene uncertain. V shed 0 bases and J shed 4 bases, with 15 bases lying between them. Germline lookup yields CDR1 GTSNPN and CDR2 SVGIG (reference sequence). CDR3 length equals 15 residues. CDR3 DNA: TGTGCCTGGAGTGTATGGGCGGCGCCTACCTATGGCTACACCTTC. It yields the protein CAWSVWAAPTYGYTF.

This sequence joins TRBV9 and TRBJ2-5, with 7 bases identical to TRBD1. This CDR3 has 12 amino acids. V was pared by 4 bases and J by 5 bases, with 2 bases of the junction left unmatched. Germline V gene sequence: CDR1 SGDLS, CDR2 YYNGEE. The CDR3, as DNA: TGTGCCAGCAGCCCCAGGGGGGAGACCCAGTACTTC. As protein: CASSPRGETQYF.

The genes are TRBV27 and TRBJ2-5; D possibly corresponds to TRBD1 (6 bases). Germline CDR1 and CDR2: MNHEY and SMNVEV (reference sequence). CDR3 length: 14 residues. Trimming pared 5 bases from V and 5 bases from J, leaving 15 bases between. This CDR3 is CASSPQGNRETQYF. DNA for the CDR3: TGTGCCAGCAGTCCACAGGGAAATAGGGAGACCCAGTACTTC.

The chain carries TRBV11-2 and TRBJ2-1, with D possibly matching TRBD2 (6 bases). CDR3 length: 13 amino acids. The V gene lost 1 base and the J gene lost 7 bases, with 8 bases spanning the gap. Germline V gives CDR1 SGHAT, CDR2 FQNNGV. In DNA form, the CDR3 reads TGTGCCAGCAGCTTAGTCCTAGCGAATGAGCAGTTCTTC. Encoded protein: CASSLVLANEQFF.

The chain uses TRBV29-1 and TRBJ2-3, with D maybe TRBD2 (5 bases). CDR3 length: 14 amino acids. V shed 4 bases and J shed 4 bases, with 15 bases lying between them. Germline CDR1 is SQVTM and CDR2 is ANQGSEA. The CDR3 nucleotides read TGCAGCGTTGGCGGCAGGACGAGGGCAGATACGCAGTATTTT. Protein product: CSVGGRTRADTQYF.

The chain employs TRBV29-1 and TRBJ1-3, with D hard to call. Trimming stripped 1 base from V and 0 bases from J, with 4 bases between. Looked up from germline, CDR1 is SQVTM and CDR2 is ANQGSEA. The CDR3 spans 13 residues. The CDR3 DNA reads TGCAGCGTTGAAGCCCACTCTGGAAACACCATATATTTT. Translated, it gives CSVEAHSGNTIYF. Filled out from reference TRBV29-1 and TRBJ1-3, the complete variable domain reads SAVISQKPSRDICQRGTSLTIQCQVDSQVTMMFWYRQQPGQSLTLIATANQGSEATYESGFVIDKFPISRPNLTFSTLTVSNMSPEDSSIYLCSVEAHSGNTIYFGEGSWLTVV.

This clone is a singleton in its sample. This sequence joins TRBV5-6 and TRBJ2-2; D ambiguous. The CDR3 contains 15 residues. Germline-derived CDR1 and CDR2 are SGHDT and YYEEEE. V lost 2 bases to trimming and J lost 0 bases, with 8 bases between them. CDR3 region: CASSLSPSNTGELFF. The DNA for the CDR3 is TGTGCCAGCAGCTTATCTCCTTCGAACACCGGGGAGCTGTTTTTT.

The V and J genes are TRBV2 and TRBJ2-5; 9 bases agree with TRBD1. Germline trimming cut 6 bases from V and 3 bases from J; bases unmatched to any gene: 11. Germline CDR1 SNHLY, CDR2 FYNNEI. This CDR3 is 16 amino acids long. The CDR3 spells CASSASYGTGKETQYF. The CDR3 DNA sequence: TGTGCCAGCAGCGCCTCCTATGGGACAGGGAAAGAGACCCAGTACTTC. The full variable domain, its missing parts supplied by reference TRBV2 and TRBJ2-5, is EPEVTQTPSHQVTQMGQEVILRCVPISNHLYFYWYRQILGQKVEFLVSFYNNEISEKSEIFDDQFSVERPDGSNFTLKIRSTKLEDSAMYFCASSASYGTGKETQYFGPGTRLLVL.

This clone was found a few times. The V gene is TRBV2, the J gene TRBJ1-5, with D unclear. The CDR3 spans 15 residues. V was trimmed by 7 bases and J by 4 bases, leaving 17 bases between them. CDR1 and CDR2 (germline): SNHLY, FYNNEI. For the CDR3, the DNA is TGTGCCAGCACTATCGGTCCAGATCGAAATCAGCCCCAGCATTTT. It is translated as CASTIGPDRNQPQHF.

The chain links TRBV2 to TRBJ1-2; D might be TRBD1 (6 bases). The CDR3 totals 14 residues. Germline-derived CDR1 and CDR2 are SNHLY and FYNNEI. The germline V and J ends were trimmed by 7 bases and 3 bases, with 15 bases remaining between them. CDR3 amino acids: CASKLGGRDYGYTF. The CDR3 DNA reads TGTGCCAGCAAATTGGGGGGCCGGGACTATGGCTACACCTTC.

This clone was picked up a small number of times. The gene calls are TRBV30 and TRBJ2-1; TRBD2 might be the D (6 bases). V was trimmed by 5 bases and J by 7 bases, leaving 18 bases between them. Germline V gene sequence: CDR1 GTSNPN, CDR2 SVGIG (reference sequence). The CDR3 runs 14 residues. The CDR3 loop reads CAWEEGSGSNEQFF. The CDR3 DNA reads TGTGCCTGGGAGGAGGGGAGCGGGTCTAATGAGCAGTTCTTC.

This clone occurred a few times. The chain links TRBV5-1 to TRBJ1-3; 7 positions agree with TRBD1. V was clipped by 5 bases and J by 0 bases; unmatched bases: 17. CDR3 size: 19 residues. The germline gives CDR1 SGHRS, CDR2 YFSETQ. The CDR3 protein is CASSTGTEGSLSSGNTIYF. CDR3 DNA: TGCGCCAGCAGTACCGGGACAGAGGGTTCCCTTAGCTCTGGAAACACCATATATTTT.

The chain carries TRBV30 and TRBJ2-6; D is unclear. V gave up 1 base and J gave up 0 bases, with 4 bases separating them. The CDR3 extends over 14 amino acids. Germline CDR1 reads GTSNPN; CDR2 reads SVGIG (reference sequence). As DNA, the CDR3 is TGTGCCTGGAGTGGGGGCTCTGGGGCCAACGTCCTGACTTTC. Translating gives CAWSGGSGANVLTF.

V is TRBV18 and J is TRBJ2-7; D is ambiguous. Germline CDR1 reads KGHSH; CDR2 reads LQKENI. Trimming cost V 1 base and J 7 bases, with 11 bases left between them. The CDR3 loop spans 13 amino acids. CDR3 protein: CASSPLHGQEQYF. The CDR3 DNA follows: TGTGCCAGCTCACCACTCCACGGGCAGGAGCAGTACTTC.

The chain joins TRBV27 to TRBJ2-3; TRBD2 aligns across 8 bases. V lost 4 bases, J lost 1 base, and 1 base stayed unmatched. The CDR3 length is 14 residues. Germline values: CDR1 MNHEY, CDR2 SMNVEV (reference sequence). This CDR3 is CASSWRGGTDTQYF. As DNA, the CDR3 is TGTGCCAGCAGTTGGCGGGGGGGCACAGATACGCAGTATTTT.

This chain links TRBV7-8 with TRBJ2-5, with no clear D. Germline CDR1 reads SGHVS; CDR2 reads FQNEAQ. The V end was cut by 1 base, the J end by 2 bases, with 11 bases between. The CDR3 runs to 15 residues. The CDR3, as DNA: TGTGCCAGCAGCTTAGACCGGGTAGTTCAAGAGACCCAGTACTTC. Protein: CASSLDRVVQETQYF.